One and the same sample provided the 25 T cell receptor beta chains below, sequenced in a study of a mutant IDH1 vaccine in newly diagnosed glioma. TCRdb's table, derived via immunoSEQ multiplex PCR, lists solely in-frame clones and lacks some. The repertoire holds fewer than 45,000 clones, with roughly 78% as singletons. Time point noted: baseline, week 1 (first vaccination visit). Noted treatment: pre-vaccination baseline after standard-of-care therapy. This specimen was PBMCs, taken from a glioma patient treated with radiotherapy, temozolomide or both. The source of these receptors is a man aged 40-49 years with glioma. Some clones in this sample may be carry-over from other donors' samples.

In DNA, the CDR3 is TGTGCCACCAGCAGAGATGGTCTAGCGGGGGGCGCAGATACGCAGTATTTT. This gives the protein CATSRDGLAGGADTQYF. The chain is built from TRBV15 and TRBJ2-3, with TRBD2 matching over 11 bases. J gave up 4 bases and V 0 bases, and 6 bases lay outside the gene matches. CDR3 length equals 17 residues. Germline CDR1 is LNHNV and CDR2 is YYDKDF (reference sequence).

The V call is TRBV2, the J call TRBJ1-1; D call uncertain. Deletions cut 8 bases from V and 0 bases from J, with 10 bases between. Looked up from germline, CDR1 is SNHLY and CDR2 is FYNNEI. The CDR3 contains 13 residues. The CDR3 region is CASSGVLNTEAFF. The CDR3 DNA follows: TGTGCCAGCTCGGGCGTCTTGAACACTGAAGCTTTCTTT.

The chain combines TRBV7-6 with TRBJ2-7, with 7 nucleotides matching TRBD2. V dropped 5 bases and J dropped 1; count of bases not matched to a gene: 11. The CDR3 length is 16 residues. Germline V gene sequence: CDR1 SGHVS, CDR2 FNYEAQ. The CDR3 DNA follows: TGTGCCAGCAGCCCGCACAGCCTAGCGGCTTCCTACGAGCAGTACTTC. Its protein product is CASSPHSLAASYEQYF.

The CDR3 DNA sequence: TGTGCCAGCAGTGGTGGACAGGGGAAGAGAGAGACCCAGTACTTC. Protein product: CASSGGQGKRETQYF. The chain uses TRBV6-1 and TRBJ2-5; 9 nucleotides agree with TRBD1. This CDR3 has 15 amino acids. CDR1 MNHNS and CDR2 SASEGT come from the germline V gene. With V trimmed by 4 bases and J by 4 bases, 7 bases remained unmatched.

The rearrangement joins TRBV30 to TRBJ1-2; D is unclear. V lost 1 base, J lost 4 bases, and 10 bases lay in between. The CDR3 spans 13 residues. Germline V lookup: CDR1 GTSNPN, CDR2 SVGIG (reference sequence). CDR3 region: CAWSGAEFYGYTF. The DNA of the CDR3 is TGTGCCTGGAGTGGGGCGGAGTTCTATGGCTACACCTTC.

This clone was seen a single time. J is TRBJ1-5 and V is TRBV7-9; a possible D gene is TRBD1 (6 bases). Germline V gene data show CDR1 as SEHNR and CDR2 as FQNEAQ (reference sequence). Trimming took off 1 base at V and 0 bases at J, with 10 bases between the two ends. This CDR3 comprises 16 residues. In nucleotides, the CDR3 is TGTGCCAGCAGCTTAGGGTCAGGGGTTAGCAATCAGCCCCAGCATTTT. It translates to CASSLGSGVSNQPQHF.

The chain combines TRBV10-2 with TRBJ1-2, with D maybe TRBD1 (5 bases). Germline V lookup: CDR1 WSHSY, CDR2 SAAADI. Deletions cut 4 bases from V and 8 bases from J, with 14 bases between. The CDR3 sequence is 13 residues long. The CDR3 region is CASSGVRVGGYTF. CDR3 DNA: TGCGCCAGCAGTGGGGTCAGGGTGGGAGGCTACACCTTC.

This chain connects TRBV4-1 to TRBJ2-3, with 7 bases that match TRBD2. Germline CDR1 is MGHRA and CDR2 is YSYEKL. Germline trimming cut 8 bases from V and 2 bases from J; bases unmatched to any gene: 1. The CDR3 consists of 12 residues. CDR3 DNA: TGCGCCAGCCGGGACTACACAGATACGCAGTATTTT. Encoded protein: CASRDYTDTQYF.

This sequence joins TRBV30 and TRBJ2-2; D is unclear. CDR3 length equals 13 residues. Trimming removed 4 bases from V and 5 bases from J, with 11 bases in between. CDR1 GTSNPN and CDR2 SVGIG come from the germline V gene (reference sequence). The CDR3 DNA sequence: TGTGCCTGGACTGCGGCGTGGACCGGGGAGCTGTTTTTT. Translation gives CAWTAAWTGELFF. Full variable domain (missing parts from reference TRBV30 and TRBJ2-2): SQTIHQWPATLVQPVGSPLSLECTVEGTSNPNLYWYRQAAGRGLQLLFYSVGIGQISSEVPQNLSASRPQDRQFILSSKKLLLSDSGFYLCAWTAAWTGELFFGEGSRLTVL.

The chain combines TRBV2 with TRBJ1-6, with D possibly TRBD1 on 5 matching bases. V lost 2 bases, J lost 7 bases, and 18 bases lay in between. The CDR3 runs 17 residues. Germline V gene sequence: CDR1 SNHLY, CDR2 FYNNEI. The CDR3 spells CASSESLAGPGNSPLHF. Written as DNA, the CDR3 is TGTGCCAGCAGTGAATCCTTGGCAGGGCCGGGGAATTCACCCCTCCACTTT.

The chain carries TRBV29-1 and TRBJ2-6; no firm D call. CDR1 is SQVTM, CDR2 ANQGSEA, per germline. This CDR3 contains 17 residues. V shed 5 bases and J shed 5 bases, with 22 bases lying between them. The CDR3 coding sequence is TGCAGCGTTCCGATAAGACTGCAACAAAGTCGGGCCAACGTCCTGACTTTC. Translating it yields CSVPIRLQQSRANVLTF.

The V and J genes are TRBV6-1 and TRBJ1-5; D uncertain. This CDR3 is 15 amino acids long. V lost 5 bases and J lost 0, with 11 bases in between. Germline assignment: CDR1 MNHNS and CDR2 SASEGT. The CDR3, as DNA: TGTGCCAGCAGTCAAATACGGAATAGCAATCAGCCCCAGCATTTT. This translates into CASSQIRNSNQPQHF.

The V gene is TRBV2, the J gene TRBJ1-1, with D possibly TRBD1 on 5 matching bases. This CDR3 has 16 amino acids. CDR1 and CDR2 (germline): SNHLY, FYNNEI. The germline V and J ends were trimmed by 7 bases and 0 bases, with 18 bases remaining between them. CDR3 amino acids: CASISRRGELNTEAFF. CDR3 nucleotides: TGTGCCAGCATCTCACGCCGAGGGGAATTGAACACTGAAGCTTTCTTT.

This clone was recorded only once. V and J are TRBV5-6 and TRBJ2-7, with D perhaps matching TRBD2 (6 bases). The CDR3 is made up of 15 amino acids. Germline V lookup: CDR1 SGHDT, CDR2 YYEEEE. The V gene lost 2 bases and the J gene lost 0 bases, with 12 bases spanning the gap. The CDR3 is CASSFPGESSYEQYF. For the CDR3, the DNA is TGTGCCAGCAGCTTCCCGGGAGAGAGCTCCTACGAGCAGTACTTC.

By share, this clone ranks as medium-sized. This chain uses TRBV5-4 with TRBJ1-2, with D possibly being TRBD1 (6 bases). Germline V gene data show CDR1 as SGHNT and CDR2 as YYREEE (reference sequence). The CDR3 is 16 amino acids. Trimming took 1 base from V and 6 from J, leaving 19 bases between them. The CDR3 DNA follows: TGTGCCAGCAGCTTGACCCCAGACAGGAGTTTTAATGGCTACACCTTC. Translated, it gives CASSLTPDRSFNGYTF.

This clone was picked up a small number of times. The chain carries TRBV4-1 and TRBJ1-4; D gene ambiguous. Germline CDR1 is MGHRA and CDR2 is YSYEKL. V lost 4 bases and J lost 7, with 10 bases in between. This CDR3 has 13 amino acids. The CDR3 DNA follows: TGCGCCAGCAGCCCGACGTATGGTGAAAAACTGTTTTTT. Translating gives CASSPTYGEKLFF.

This clone was seen more than once but under ten times. The chain recombines TRBV28 with TRBJ1-1; D may be TRBD1 (5 bases). Germline-derived CDR1 and CDR2 are MDHEN and SYDVKM. The V and J ends lost 2 bases and 1 base respectively, with 8 bases between them. The CDR3 spans 14 residues. CDR3 coding DNA: TGTGCCAGCAGTTTACCGGGACCGAACACTGAAGCTTTCTTT. Its translation is CASSLPGPNTEAFF.

The chain links TRBV5-1 to TRBJ2-7; 8 nucleotides agree with TRBD1. With V trimmed by 4 bases and J by 4 bases, 7 bases remained unmatched. In germline, CDR1 is SGHRS, CDR2 YFSETQ. The CDR3 contains 14 residues. CDR3 sequence (DNA): TGCGCCAGCAGCCCGGGACAGGTGGGGTACGAGCAGTACTTC. This gives the protein CASSPGQVGYEQYF. The variable domain in full, completed from reference TRBV5-1 and TRBJ2-7, reads KAGVTQTPRYLIKTRGQQVTLSCSPISGHRSVSWYQQTPGQGLQFLFEYFSETQRNKGNFPGRFSGRQFSNSRSEMNVSTLELGDSALYLCASSPGQVGYEQYFGPGTRLTVT.

The genes are TRBV30 and TRBJ1-2; TRBD1 is a possible D gene (6 bases). In germline, CDR1 is GTSNPN, CDR2 SVGIG (reference sequence). The CDR3 extends over 12 amino acids. Trimming stripped 3 bases from V and 8 bases from J, with 13 bases between. CDR3 coding DNA: TGTGCCTGGAGCGTGGGGGGCGGCGGCTACACCTTC. As protein: CAWSVGGGGYTF.

V usage is TRBV4-2 and J usage is TRBJ2-5; 15 bases are shared with TRBD2. Trimming removed 5 bases from V and 2 bases from J; junction bases left unmatched: 9. Germline V lookup: CDR1 LGHNA, CDR2 YNFKEQ. The CDR3 runs to 18 residues. Here the CDR3 reads CASSLAGTSGGSQETQYF. CDR3 bases: TGTGCCAGCAGCTTAGCCGGGACTAGCGGGGGGTCTCAAGAGACCCAGTACTTC.

The chain joins TRBV6-5 to TRBJ2-2; 8 bases are a match to TRBD2. V was clipped by 9 bases and J by 4 bases; unmatched bases: 4. The CDR3 loop spans 13 amino acids. CDR1 and CDR2 (germline): MNHEY, SVGAGI. The CDR3 sequence: CASQRGSTGELFF. CDR3 DNA: TGTGCCAGTCAGCGGGGGTCCACCGGGGAGCTGTTTTTT.

V and J are TRBV5-1 and TRBJ1-1; 8 bases are shared with TRBD1. The CDR3 has 14 residues. The ends lost 4 bases at V and 1 base at J; junction bases unmatched: 3. The germline V gene encodes CDR1 SGHRS and CDR2 YFSETQ. The CDR3 protein is CASSPGQENTEAFF. The CDR3 region has the DNA TGCGCCAGCAGCCCGGGACAGGAGAACACTGAAGCTTTCTTT.

The CDR3 reads CASTDRAGYTF. As DNA, the CDR3 is TGTGCCAGCACAGACAGGGCAGGCTACACCTTC. The chain carries TRBV6-6 and TRBJ1-2, with 7 nucleotides matching TRBD1. The CDR3 is 11 residues long. V gave up 7 bases and J gave up 8 bases; unmatched junction bases: 4. Per the germline V gene, CDR1 is MNHNY and CDR2 is SVGAGI (reference sequence).

The CDR3 reads CASSVGEGPGELFF. CDR3 bases: TGTGCCAGCAGCGTAGGTGAGGGGCCCGGGGAGCTGTTTTTT. V gene TRBV9 combines with J gene TRBJ2-2; D may correspond to TRBD1 or TRBD2 (5 bases each). The V and J ends lost 0 bases and 6 bases respectively, with 9 bases between them. The CDR3 has 14 amino acids. CDR1 is SGDLS, CDR2 YYNGEE, per germline.

The chain is built from TRBV11-3 and TRBJ2-7; possibly TRBD1 for D (6 bases). The CDR3 is made up of 13 amino acids. Germline values: CDR1 SGHNT, CDR2 YENEEA. Trimming left V 5 bases short and J 7 bases short, with 15 bases between. CDR3 sequence: CASSPGHGEEQYF. DNA for the CDR3: TGTGCCAGCAGCCCGGGACACGGGGAAGAGCAGTACTTC. Combining the CDR3 with reference TRBV11-3 and TRBJ2-7 gives the whole variable domain EAGVVQSPRYKIIEKKQPVAFWCNPISGHNTLYWYLQNLGQGPELLIRYENEEAVDDSQLPKDRFSAERLKGVDSTLKIQPAELGDSAVYLCASSPGHGEEQYFGPGTRLTVT.